These 28 T cell receptor beta chains were sequenced from one sample in a study of cytomegalovirus exposure and HLA in healthy donors. The PCR used 60 Vbeta and 13 Jbeta primers. Profiled with immunoSEQ multiplex PCR; TCRdb holds only in-frame clones, not every one. The sample has hundreds of thousands of clones, 82% seen once; the top ten hold about 0.58%. The sample comprised PBMCs. These TCRs come from a middle-aged woman in good health and CMV-seronegative.

The genes are TRBV4-2 and TRBJ2-5, with TRBD1 matching over 7 bases. The CDR3 length is 17 residues. Trimming took 1 base from V and 5 from J; bases not matched to a gene: 13. CDR1 and CDR2 (germline): LGHNA, YNFKEQ. CDR3 DNA: TGTGCCAGCAGCCAAGGCTTTTTAGTAGGGGGCGGGGAGACCCAGTACTTC. This sequence encodes CASSQGFLVGGGETQYF.

V gene TRBV5-4 combines with J gene TRBJ1-1, with a tentative D call TRBD1 (6 bases). CDR1 and CDR2 (germline): SGHNT, YYREEE (reference sequence). This CDR3 region has 16 residues. V was shortened by 5 bases and J by 0 bases, with 17 bases between the two germline ends. The CDR3 DNA follows: TGTGCCAGCAGTCCCGGGGGGCTCGCCATGAACACTGAAGCTTTCTTT. Translating it yields CASSPGGLAMNTEAFF.

The chain uses TRBV6-1 and TRBJ1-4; no clear D gene. V lost 7 bases and J 3 bases, leaving 9 bases between the germline ends. The CDR3 extends over 13 amino acids. Germline V gene sequence: CDR1 MNHNS, CDR2 SASEGT. CDR3 coding DNA: TGTGCCAGCACCGGGTGGGCTAATGAAAAACTGTTTTTT. It encodes CASTGWANEKLFF.

Regarding this clone: Other nucleotide sequences in the sample specify the same CDR3. This chain uses TRBV7-2 with TRBJ2-7; 8 bases agree with TRBD2. The CDR3 totals 15 residues. The junction had 4 bases not matched to a gene; V was cut back by 1 base and J by 2 bases. Germline CDR1 reads SGHTA; CDR2 reads FQGNSA. This CDR3 reads CASSLDSSGTYEQYF. CDR3 coding DNA: TGTGCCAGCAGCTTAGATAGTAGCGGGACCTACGAGCAGTACTTC.

The CDR3 coding sequence is TGTGCCAGCAGCCACACTAGCGGGGGGGCGGGTGAGCAGTTCTTC. This translates into CASSHTSGGAGEQFF. V usage is TRBV7-9 and J usage is TRBJ2-1; 13 positions agree with TRBD2. Per the germline V gene, CDR1 is SEHNR and CDR2 is FQNEAQ (reference sequence). There are 15 residues in the CDR3. V dropped 5 bases and J dropped 9; count of bases not matched to a gene: 7.

J is TRBJ2-7 and V is TRBV29-1; 10 nucleotides align to TRBD1. In germline, CDR1 is SQVTM, CDR2 ANQGSEA. Trimming cost V 7 bases and J 5 bases; bases outside gene matches: 11. This CDR3 has 14 amino acids. The CDR3 bases are TGCAGCGGTCTCCCCGGGACAGGGGACCACGAGCAGTACTTC. Protein product: CSGLPGTGDHEQYF.

The rearrangement uses TRBV4-1 and TRBJ2-1; 8 bases fit TRBD2. V shed 0 bases and J 4 bases; nucleotides not matched to a gene: 5. The CDR3 loop spans 16 amino acids. CDR1 is MGHRA and CDR2 is YSYEKL in the germline V gene. CDR3 sequence (DNA): TGCGCCAGCAGCCAAGATTCCAGCGGGGGTTACAATGAGCAGTTCTTC. It specifies CASSQDSSGGYNEQFF.

The CDR3 sequence: CATSRDVPGGERTNYGYTF. The CDR3 region has the DNA TGTGCCACCAGCAGAGATGTGCCTGGAGGAGAAAGGACTAACTATGGCTACACCTTC. The chain employs TRBV15 and TRBJ1-2; D is unclear. With 0 bases removed from V and 0 bases from J, the gap between germline ends came to 20 bases. CDR3 length: 19 amino acids. CDR1 and CDR2 (germline): LNHNV, YYDKDF (reference sequence).

This clone was recorded only once. J is TRBJ1-2 and V is TRBV6-6, with D unclear. The CDR3 runs to 13 residues. Deletions cut 5 bases from V and 4 bases from J, with 11 bases between. From germline, CDR1 is MNHNY and CDR2 SVGAGI (reference sequence). CDR3 loop: CASSPPESYGYTF. The CDR3 coding sequence is TGTGCCAGCAGTCCCCCGGAGAGCTATGGCTACACCTTC.

The CDR3 DNA reads as TGTGCCTCGGACAGGGGTTTGGCCGGGGAGCTGTTTTTT. Residues: CASDRGLAGELFF. The J gene is TRBJ2-2, the V gene TRBV30, with 9 bases fitting TRBD1. J was trimmed by 6 bases and V by 7 bases; bases with no gene match: 6. The CDR3 extends over 13 amino acids. In germline, CDR1 is GTSNPN, CDR2 SVGIG (reference sequence).

This chain uses TRBV19 with TRBJ2-1; D is possibly TRBD1 (5 bases). Germline V lookup: CDR1 LNHDA, CDR2 SQIVND (reference sequence). V shed 7 bases and J shed 0 bases, with 10 bases lying between them. This CDR3 has 14 amino acids. The CDR3 DNA sequence: TGTGCCAGTAACCACAGGAGCTCCTACAATGAGCAGTTCTTC. Protein sequence: CASNHRSSYNEQFF.

This chain joins TRBV18 and TRBJ1-6; D gene unclear. Trimming shortened V by 3 bases and J by 8 bases, and 8 bases separated the two germline ends. The CDR3 contains 13 residues. In germline, CDR1 is KGHSH, CDR2 LQKENI. CDR3 DNA sequence: TGTGCCAGCTCACCCGCGGAGGATTCACCCCTCCACTTT. It yields the protein CASSPAEDSPLHF.

The chain combines TRBV28 with TRBJ2-7, with 8 bases identical to TRBD2. The V gene end was trimmed by 3 bases and the J gene end by 6 bases; junction bases not matched to a gene: 7. The CDR3 runs 14 residues. Germline CDR1 and CDR2: MDHEN and SYDVKM. In DNA form, the CDR3 reads TGTGCCAGCAGTTTTCGGCTAGCGGGCGCCGAGCAGTACTTC. It specifies CASSFRLAGAEQYF.

For the CDR3, the DNA is TGTGCCAGTAGGGACAGGGTCGGAGGGGATGGCTACACCTTC. Its protein product is CASRDRVGGDGYTF. The chain has TRBV19 and TRBJ1-2; 8 positions agree with TRBD1. The CDR3 contains 14 residues. CDR1 is LNHDA, CDR2 SQIVND, per germline (reference sequence). Unmatched junction bases numbered 9, after V lost 6 bases and J lost 6 bases.

The V call is TRBV29-1, the J call TRBJ2-7; D is perhaps TRBD2 (7 bases). V lost 5 bases and J lost 3, with 17 bases in between. Per germline, CDR1 SQVTM and CDR2 ANQGSEA. This CDR3 is built from 14 residues. The CDR3: CSVRYRGGGYEQYF. The CDR3 region has the DNA TGCAGCGTTAGGTACCGAGGGGGGGGCTACGAGCAGTACTTC.

This clone was seen once. This chain links TRBV5-4 with TRBJ1-2; tentatively, D is TRBD1 (5 bases). The CDR3 extends over 12 amino acids. CDR1 and CDR2 (germline): SGHNT, YYREEE (reference sequence). V was shortened by 7 bases and J by 4 bases, with 11 bases between the two germline ends. The CDR3 DNA reads as TGTGCCAGCGGCGGGGGGATCTATGGCTACACCTTC. It yields the protein CASGGGIYGYTF.

The table lists this clone with a count of one. This chain connects TRBV5-6 to TRBJ2-2, with 7 bases matching TRBD2. J was trimmed by 4 bases and V by 4 bases; bases with no gene match: 4. Germline-derived CDR1 and CDR2 are SGHDT and YYEEEE. This CDR3 has 14 residues. CDR3 in DNA: TGTGCCAGCAGCGCGGGGGTCGGCACCGGGGAGCTGTTTTTT. It yields the protein CASSAGVGTGELFF.

For the CDR3, the DNA is TGTGCCAGCAGTTCCGGACAGCCCTACGAGCAGTACTTC. It is translated as CASSSGQPYEQYF. This chain links TRBV28 with TRBJ2-7; TRBD1 might be the D (6 bases). V lost 4 bases, J lost 2 bases, and 9 bases lay in between. The CDR3 sequence is 13 residues long. The germline V gene has CDR1 MDHEN and CDR2 SYDVKM. The complete variable domain, with remaining parts taken from reference TRBV28 and TRBJ2-7, reads DVKVTQSSRYLVKRTGEKVFLECVQDMDHENMFWYRQDPGLGLRLIYFSYDVKMKEKGDIPEGYSVSREKKERFSLILESASTNQTSMYLCASSSGQPYEQYFGPGTRLTVT.

As concerns this clone: The junction shows a germline mismatch at one end, possibly a read error. The rearrangement links TRBV2 to TRBJ2-3; 10 bases are a match to TRBD2. CDR1 SNHLY and CDR2 FYNNEI come from the germline V gene. There are 15 residues in the CDR3. Here the CDR3 reads CASSESSGLAGVRHF. The CDR3 DNA is TGTGCCAGCAGTGAATCGTCGGGGCTAGCGGGGGTTCGGCATTTT. The full variable domain, with the rest looked up from reference TRBV2 and TRBJ2-3, is EPEVTQTPSHQVTQMGQEVILRCVPISNHLYFYWYRQILGQKVEFLVSFYNNEISEKSEIFDDQFSVERPDGSNFTLKIRSTKLEDSAMYFCASSESSGLAGVRHFGPGTRLTVL.

CDR3 amino acids: CASKYRDSYEQYF. The CDR3 nucleotides are TGTGCCAGTAAGTACCGGGATTCCTACGAGCAGTACTTC. The gene calls are TRBV19 and TRBJ2-7; D is perhaps TRBD2 (5 bases). Germline CDR1 and CDR2: LNHDA and SQIVND (reference sequence). With 7 bases removed from V and 1 base from J, the gap between germline ends came to 11 bases. The CDR3 runs to 13 residues.

The J gene is TRBJ2-7, the V gene TRBV27; 8 bases are a match to TRBD2. The trim removed 8 bases at V and 7 bases at J, leaving 4 bases unmatched. The length of the CDR3 is 11 residues. Germline CDR1 is MNHEY and CDR2 is SMNVEV (reference sequence). The CDR3 region is CASFSGGEQYF. The DNA of the CDR3 is TGTGCCAGCTTCTCGGGGGGGGAGCAGTACTTC.

The chain carries TRBV28 and TRBJ1-2; 7 bases agree with TRBD1. J gave up 8 bases and V 4 bases, and 19 bases lay outside the gene matches. Germline lookup yields CDR1 MDHEN and CDR2 SYDVKM. The CDR3 has 17 amino acids. CDR3 protein: CASSSAQGKGLFEGYTF. The DNA for the CDR3 is TGTGCCAGCAGTTCAGCACAGGGGAAGGGTCTTTTTGAGGGCTACACCTTC.

This clone has a single count. V and J are TRBV9 and TRBJ2-2; 9 bases map to TRBD1. Germline-derived CDR1 and CDR2 are SGDLS and YYNGEE. The CDR3 is 15 residues long. The V gene end was trimmed by 3 bases and the J gene end by 6 bases; junction bases not matched to a gene: 6. DNA for the CDR3: TGTGCCAGCAGCGCGGCACAGGGGGCCCCCGGGGAGCTGTTTTTT. The encoded protein is CASSAAQGAPGELFF.

The CDR3 DNA follows: TGCGCCAGCAGCCGGGGGGGGGACCTTTACGAGCAGTACTTC. This codes for CASSRGGDLYEQYF. The gene calls are TRBV5-1 and TRBJ2-7; 8 nucleotides line up with TRBD2. CDR1 SGHRS and CDR2 YFSETQ come from the germline V gene. The CDR3 extends over 14 amino acids. V lost 4 bases to trimming and J lost 4 bases; unmatched junction nucleotides: 7.

V gene TRBV13 combines with J gene TRBJ2-7; no definite D call. V gave up 2 bases and J gave up 3 bases, with 8 bases separating them. Germline CDR1 reads PRHDT; CDR2 reads FYEKMQ (reference sequence). This CDR3 region has 13 residues. The CDR3 sequence: CASSLSDIYEQYF. CDR3 nucleotide sequence: TGTGCCAGCAGCTTAAGCGATATCTACGAGCAGTACTTC.

The gene calls are TRBV28 and TRBJ1-1; D is uncertain. Looked up from germline, CDR1 is MDHEN and CDR2 is SYDVKM. The CDR3 runs to 16 residues. Trimming left V 2 bases short and J 3 bases short, with 16 bases between. CDR3 region: CASSLPTPRFDTEAFF. In DNA, the CDR3 is TGTGCCAGCAGTTTACCTACCCCGAGGTTTGACACTGAAGCTTTCTTT.

The chain links TRBV2 to TRBJ1-5; possible D gene TRBD1, 5 bases. The CDR3 has 15 residues. The germline V gene has CDR1 SNHLY and CDR2 FYNNEI. V gave up 8 bases and J gave up 3 bases, with 17 bases separating them. The CDR3, as DNA: TGTGCCAGCCGAGTGCGGCAGGGAATCAATCAGCCCCAGCATTTT. This encodes CASRVRQGINQPQHF.

V and J are TRBV29-1 and TRBJ1-2; TRBD1 matches 10 bases. Germline V lookup: CDR1 SQVTM, CDR2 ANQGSEA. V lost 4 bases to trimming and J lost 8 bases; unmatched junction nucleotides: 4. The CDR3 is 12 residues long. DNA for the CDR3: TGCAGCGTTGGGACAGGGGGGAAAGGCTACACCTTC. Its protein is CSVGTGGKGYTF.